The text below deals with one TCR beta chain. The antigen is not known. The sample originates from a study of shared clonotypes between healthy human individuals. General observations from the study: As a rule, naive subsets had a larger estimated richness than memory subsets. In contrast to clonotypes shared by all four donors, non-shared clonotypes had lower generation probabilities. Read depth was anticipated to influence clonotype sharing among donors. Sharing across a few donors was seen in around 5.1% of naive CD4 clonotypes.

Method: immunoSEQ multiplex PCR; TCRdb's copy keeps in-frame clones and lacks some. The sample consists of about 610,000 clones, more than 95% of them appearing once. The CDR3 is 13 residues long. The ends were cut back, 0 bases at V and 12 bases at J, with 15 bases in the middle. Germline V gene sequence: CDR1 MNHNS, CDR2 SASEGT. The sequence was obtained from a woman aged 25 to 39 in good health. Sequences were obtained from naive CD4+ T cells sorted from blood. Subset noted: CD45RA+ positively selected. The chain carries TRBV6-1 and TRBJ2-7; D ambiguous. CDR3 region: CASSEARRPSGYF. As DNA, the CDR3 is TGTGCCAGCAGTGAAGCGCGGCGCCCCTCCGGGTACTTC.